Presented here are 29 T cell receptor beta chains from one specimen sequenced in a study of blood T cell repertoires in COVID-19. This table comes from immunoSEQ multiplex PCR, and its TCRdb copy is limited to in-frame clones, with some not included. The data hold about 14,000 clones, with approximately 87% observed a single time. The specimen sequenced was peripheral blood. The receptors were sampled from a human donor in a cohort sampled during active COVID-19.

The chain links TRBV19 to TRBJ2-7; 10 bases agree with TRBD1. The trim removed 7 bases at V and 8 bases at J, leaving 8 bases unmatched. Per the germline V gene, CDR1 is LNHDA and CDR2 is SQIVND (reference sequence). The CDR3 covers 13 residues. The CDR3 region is CASTPGQGEQQYF. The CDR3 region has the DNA TGTGCCAGTACCCCTGGACAGGGGGAACAGCAGTACTTC. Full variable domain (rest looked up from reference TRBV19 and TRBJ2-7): DGGITQSPKYLFRKEGQNVTLSCEQNLNHDAMYWYRQDPGQGLRLIYYSQIVNDFQKGDIAEGYSVSREKKESFPLTVTSAQKNPTAFYLCASTPGQGEQQYFGPGTRLTVT.

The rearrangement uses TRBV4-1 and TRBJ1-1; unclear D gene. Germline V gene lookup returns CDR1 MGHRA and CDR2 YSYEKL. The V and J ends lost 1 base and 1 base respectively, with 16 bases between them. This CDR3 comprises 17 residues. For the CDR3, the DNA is TGCGCCAGCAGCCAAGTCCGGCCGGAGATATGGAACACTGAAGCTTTCTTT. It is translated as CASSQVRPEIWNTEAFF.

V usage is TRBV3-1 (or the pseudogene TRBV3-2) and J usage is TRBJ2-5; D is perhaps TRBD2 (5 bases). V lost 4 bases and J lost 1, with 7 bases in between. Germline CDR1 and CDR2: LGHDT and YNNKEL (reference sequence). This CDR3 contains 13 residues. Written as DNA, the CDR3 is TGTGCCAGCAGCCTCGGAGGCCAAGAGACCCAGTACTTC. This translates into CASSLGGQETQYF.

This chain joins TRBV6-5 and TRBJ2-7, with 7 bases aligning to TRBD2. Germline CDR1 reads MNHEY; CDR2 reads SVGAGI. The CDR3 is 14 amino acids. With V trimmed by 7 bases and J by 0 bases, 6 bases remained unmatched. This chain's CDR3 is CASKLAASSYEQYF. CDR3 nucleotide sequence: TGTGCCAGCAAGCTAGCGGCCTCCTCCTACGAGCAGTACTTC.

The CDR3 DNA is TGTGCCCTCCGGGACAAAACTAACTATGGCTACACCTTC. This codes for CALRDKTNYGYTF. V usage is TRBV24-1 and J usage is TRBJ1-2; possible D gene TRBD1, 6 bases. Germline V gene data show CDR1 as KGHDR and CDR2 as SFDVKD. The V end was cut by 12 bases, the J end by 0 bases, with 13 bases between. The CDR3 runs 13 residues.

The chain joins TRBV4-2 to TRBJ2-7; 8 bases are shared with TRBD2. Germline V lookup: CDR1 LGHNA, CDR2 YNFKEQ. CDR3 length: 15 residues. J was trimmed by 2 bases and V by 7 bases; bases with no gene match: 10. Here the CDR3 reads CASTVSREVPYEQYF. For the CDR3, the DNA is TGTGCCAGCACCGTTTCGCGGGAGGTTCCCTACGAGCAGTACTTC.

In DNA form, the CDR3 reads TGTGCCAGCAGCACGGACAGGGTTCGCGAAAAACTGTTTTTT. This codes for CASSTDRVREKLFF. The chain joins TRBV7-8 to TRBJ1-4, with 8 bases aligning to TRBD1. The junction had 7 bases not matched to a gene; V was cut back by 5 bases and J by 8 bases. CDR1 and CDR2 (germline): SGHVS, FQNEAQ. This CDR3 spans 14 amino acids.

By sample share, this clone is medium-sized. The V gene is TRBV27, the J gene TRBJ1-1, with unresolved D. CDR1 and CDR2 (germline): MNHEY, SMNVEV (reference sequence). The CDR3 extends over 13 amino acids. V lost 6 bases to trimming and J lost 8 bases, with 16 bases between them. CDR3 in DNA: TGTGCCAGCAGCCCCACCGCGGGTGGGGAAGCTTTCTTT. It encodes CASSPTAGGEAFF.

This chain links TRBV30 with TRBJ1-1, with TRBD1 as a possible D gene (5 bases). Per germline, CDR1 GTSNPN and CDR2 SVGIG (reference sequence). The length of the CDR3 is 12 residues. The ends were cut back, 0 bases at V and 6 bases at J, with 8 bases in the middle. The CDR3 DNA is TGTGCCTGGAGTGTAGTAGGGGCTGAAGCTTTCTTT. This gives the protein CAWSVVGAEAFF.

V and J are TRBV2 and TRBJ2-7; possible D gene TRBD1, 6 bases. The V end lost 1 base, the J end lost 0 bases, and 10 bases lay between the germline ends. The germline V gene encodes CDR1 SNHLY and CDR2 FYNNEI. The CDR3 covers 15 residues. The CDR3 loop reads CASSEVTGSSYEQYF. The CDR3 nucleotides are TGTGCCAGCAGTGAAGTGACAGGAAGCTCCTACGAGCAGTACTTC.

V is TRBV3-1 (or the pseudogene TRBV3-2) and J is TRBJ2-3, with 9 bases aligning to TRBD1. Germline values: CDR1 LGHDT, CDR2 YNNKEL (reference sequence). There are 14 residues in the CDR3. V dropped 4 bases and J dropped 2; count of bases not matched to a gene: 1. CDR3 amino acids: CASSLQGATDTQYF. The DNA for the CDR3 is TGTGCCAGCAGCCTACAGGGGGCCACAGATACGCAGTATTTT.

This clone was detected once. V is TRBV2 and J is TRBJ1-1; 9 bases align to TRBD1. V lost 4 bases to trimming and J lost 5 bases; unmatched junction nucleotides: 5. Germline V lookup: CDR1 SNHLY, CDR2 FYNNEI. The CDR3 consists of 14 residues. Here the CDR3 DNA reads TGTGCCAGCAGTGTGTTTGGACAGGGGACTGAAGCTTTCTTT. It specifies CASSVFGQGTEAFF. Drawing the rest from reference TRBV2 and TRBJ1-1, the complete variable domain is EPEVTQTPSHQVTQMGQEVILRCVPISNHLYFYWYRQILGQKVEFLVSFYNNEISEKSEIFDDQFSVERPDGSNFTLKIRSTKLEDSAMYFCASSVFGQGTEAFFGQGTRLTVV.

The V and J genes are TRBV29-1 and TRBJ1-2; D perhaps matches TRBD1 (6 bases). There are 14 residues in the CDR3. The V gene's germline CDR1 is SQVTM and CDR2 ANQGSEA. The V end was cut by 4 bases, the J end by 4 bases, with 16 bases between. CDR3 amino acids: CSVVGQTGGYGYTF. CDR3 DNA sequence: TGCAGCGTTGTAGGACAGACAGGAGGCTATGGCTACACCTTC. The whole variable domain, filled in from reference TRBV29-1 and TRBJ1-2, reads SAVISQKPSRDICQRGTSLTIQCQVDSQVTMMFWYRQQPGQSLTLIATANQGSEATYESGFVIDKFPISRPNLTFSTLTVSNMSPEDSSIYLCSVVGQTGGYGYTFGSGTRLTVV.

CDR3 DNA sequence: TGTGCCAGCAGTCCAGGGACACCGAATGAGCAGTTCTTC. This codes for CASSPGTPNEQFF. J is TRBJ2-1 and V is TRBV7-3; D possibly corresponds to TRBD1 (6 bases). CDR1 and CDR2 from the germline V gene are SGHTA and FQGTGA. The CDR3 sequence is 13 residues long. Trimming removed 6 bases at V and 7 bases at J, with 13 bases between.

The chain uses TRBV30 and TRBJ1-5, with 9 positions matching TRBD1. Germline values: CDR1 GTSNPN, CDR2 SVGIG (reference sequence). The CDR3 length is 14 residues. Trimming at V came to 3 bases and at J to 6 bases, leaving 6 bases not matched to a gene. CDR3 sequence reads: CAWRRQGGGQPQHF. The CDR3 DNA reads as TGTGCCTGGAGAAGACAGGGGGGGGGTCAGCCCCAGCATTTT.

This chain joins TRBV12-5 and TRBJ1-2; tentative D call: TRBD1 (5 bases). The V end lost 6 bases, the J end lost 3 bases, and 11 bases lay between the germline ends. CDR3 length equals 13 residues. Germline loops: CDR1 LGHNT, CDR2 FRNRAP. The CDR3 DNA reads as TGTGCTAGTGGCCGACAGACCGACTATGGCTACACCTTC. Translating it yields CASGRQTDYGYTF.

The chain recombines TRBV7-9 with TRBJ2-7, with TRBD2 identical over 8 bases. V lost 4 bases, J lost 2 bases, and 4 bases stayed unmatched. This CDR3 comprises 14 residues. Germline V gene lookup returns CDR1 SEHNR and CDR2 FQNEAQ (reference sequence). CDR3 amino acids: CASSSGRGAYEQYF. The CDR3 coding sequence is TGTGCCAGCAGCTCAGGGCGGGGGGCCTACGAGCAGTACTTC.

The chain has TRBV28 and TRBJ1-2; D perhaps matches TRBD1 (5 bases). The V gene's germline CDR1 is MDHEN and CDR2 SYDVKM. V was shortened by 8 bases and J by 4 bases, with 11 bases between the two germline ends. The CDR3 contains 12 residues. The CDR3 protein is CASGRVGYGYTF. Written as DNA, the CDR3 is TGTGCCAGCGGCAGGGTTGGCTATGGCTACACCTTC.

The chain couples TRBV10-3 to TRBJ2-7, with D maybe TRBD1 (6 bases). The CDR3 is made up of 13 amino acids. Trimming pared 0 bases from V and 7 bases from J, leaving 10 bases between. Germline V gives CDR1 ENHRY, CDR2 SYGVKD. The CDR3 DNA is TGTGCCATCAGTGAGTCGGGGGCGCAAGAGCAGTACTTC. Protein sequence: CAISESGAQEQYF.

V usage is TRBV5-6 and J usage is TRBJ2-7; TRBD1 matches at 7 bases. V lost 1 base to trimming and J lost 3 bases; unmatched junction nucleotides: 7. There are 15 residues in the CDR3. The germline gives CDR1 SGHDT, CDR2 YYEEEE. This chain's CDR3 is CASSLRDSYFYEQYF. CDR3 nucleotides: TGTGCCAGCAGCTTGCGGGACAGCTACTTCTACGAGCAGTACTTC.

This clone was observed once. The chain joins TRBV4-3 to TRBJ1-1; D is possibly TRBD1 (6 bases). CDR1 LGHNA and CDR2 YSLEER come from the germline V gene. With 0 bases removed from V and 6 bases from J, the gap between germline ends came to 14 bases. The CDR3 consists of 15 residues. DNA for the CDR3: TGCGCCAGCAGCCAAGAAGGGGGGGCCGGGGCTGAAGCTTTCTTT. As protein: CASSQEGGAGAEAFF.

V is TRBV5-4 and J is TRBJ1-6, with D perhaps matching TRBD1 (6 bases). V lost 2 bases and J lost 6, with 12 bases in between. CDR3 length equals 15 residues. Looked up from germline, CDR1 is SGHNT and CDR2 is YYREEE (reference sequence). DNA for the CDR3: TGTGCCAGCAGCTTATCACAGGGAGTTAATTCACCCCTCCACTTT. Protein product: CASSLSQGVNSPLHF.

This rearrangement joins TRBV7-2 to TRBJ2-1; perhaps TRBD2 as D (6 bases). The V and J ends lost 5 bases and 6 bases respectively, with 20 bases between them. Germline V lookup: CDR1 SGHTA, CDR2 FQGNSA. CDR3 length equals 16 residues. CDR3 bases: TGTGCCAGCAGCCCGCCGGGTAGCGGCCTTGGCAATGAGCAGTTCTTC. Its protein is CASSPPGSGLGNEQFF.

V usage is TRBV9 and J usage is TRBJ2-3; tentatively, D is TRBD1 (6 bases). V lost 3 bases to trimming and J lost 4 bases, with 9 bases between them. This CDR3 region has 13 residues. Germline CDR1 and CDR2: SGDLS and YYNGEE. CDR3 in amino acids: CASSARQADTQYF. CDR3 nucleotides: TGTGCCAGCAGCGCCAGACAGGCAGATACGCAGTATTTT. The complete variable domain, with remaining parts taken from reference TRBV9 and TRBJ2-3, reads DSGVTQTPKHLITATGQRVTLRCSPRSGDLSVYWYQQSLDQGLQFLIQYYNGEERAKGNILERFSAQQFPDLHSELNLSSLELGDSALYFCASSARQADTQYFGPGTRLTVL.

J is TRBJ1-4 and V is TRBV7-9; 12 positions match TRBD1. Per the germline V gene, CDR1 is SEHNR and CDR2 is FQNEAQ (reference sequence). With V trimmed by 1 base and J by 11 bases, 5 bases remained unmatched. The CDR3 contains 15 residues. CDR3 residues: CASSLVGTGGEKLFF. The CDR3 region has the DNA TGTGCCAGCAGCTTAGTTGGGACAGGGGGCGAGAAACTGTTTTTT.

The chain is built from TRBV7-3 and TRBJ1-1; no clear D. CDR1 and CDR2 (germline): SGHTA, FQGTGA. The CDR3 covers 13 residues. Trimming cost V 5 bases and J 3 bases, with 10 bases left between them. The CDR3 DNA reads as TGTGCCAGCAGCCCCGGGTTGGACACTGAAGCTTTCTTT. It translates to CASSPGLDTEAFF.

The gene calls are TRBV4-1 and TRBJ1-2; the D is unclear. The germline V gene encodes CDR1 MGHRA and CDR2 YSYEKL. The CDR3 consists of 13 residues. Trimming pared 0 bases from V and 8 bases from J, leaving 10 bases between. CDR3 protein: CASSQDYREGYTF. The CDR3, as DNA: TGCGCCAGCAGCCAAGATTACCGGGAGGGCTACACCTTC.

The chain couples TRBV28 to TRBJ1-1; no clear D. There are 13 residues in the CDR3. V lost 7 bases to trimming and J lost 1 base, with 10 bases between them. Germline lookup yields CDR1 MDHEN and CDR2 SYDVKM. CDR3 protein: CASKRARNTEAFF. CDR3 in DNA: TGTGCCAGCAAGAGGGCGAGGAACACTGAAGCTTTCTTT.

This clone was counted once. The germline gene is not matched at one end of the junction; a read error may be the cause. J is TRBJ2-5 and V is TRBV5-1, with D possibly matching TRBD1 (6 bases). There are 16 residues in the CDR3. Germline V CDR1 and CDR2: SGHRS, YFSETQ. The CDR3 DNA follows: TGCGCCAGCAGCCTCCGCCCTCAGGGGTCCCAAGCGACCCAGTACTTC. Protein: CASSLRPQGSQATQYF. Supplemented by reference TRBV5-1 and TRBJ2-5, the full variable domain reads KAGVTQTPRYLIKTRGQQVTLSCSPISGHRSVSWYQQTPGQGLQFLFEYFSETQRNKGNFPGRFSGRQFSNSRSEMNVSTLELGDSALYLCASSLRPQGSQATQYFGPGTRLLVL.